The 7 T cell receptor beta chains below were found in one sample sequenced in a study of T cells in women clearing cervical HPV infection. Profiled with immunoSEQ multiplex PCR; TCRdb holds only in-frame clones, not every one. The sample's table shows roughly 49,000 clones. The specimen sequenced was blood buffy coat. The receptors stem from a woman aged 18 to 75 with a cervical HPV16 infection that either progressed to CIN3+ or cleared (not recorded which).

Worth noting for this clone: The read ends 3 residues before the CDR3 terminus; that terminus is restored from the germline J gene. This sequence joins TRBV9 and TRBJ2-3; a possible D gene is TRBD1 (5 bases). The CDR3 extends over 16 amino acids. The germline V and J ends were trimmed by 1 base and 2 bases, with 14 bases remaining between them. Per germline, CDR1 SGDLS and CDR2 YYNGEE. CDR3 protein: CASSVKGNTNTDTQYF. The DNA read from the CDR3 is TGTGCCAGCAGCGTAAAGGGGAATACAAACACAGATACG.

As to this clone: The observed sequence ends 3 residues before the CDR3 terminus, with the missing tail filled in from the germline J gene. This chain links TRBV12-3 or TRBV12-4 with TRBJ1-1; tentatively, D is TRBD1 (5 bases). The CDR3 has 14 amino acids. V lost 3 bases and J lost 1, with 9 bases in between. CDR3 sequence: CASSFDSANTEAFF. Partial CDR3 DNA: TGTGCCAGCAGTTTTGACAGCGCGAACACTGAA.

A note on this clone: The DNA ends 3 residues before the CDR3 does, and the rest of the CDR3 is filled in from the germline J gene. J is TRBJ2-2 and V is TRBV19; 10 bases are a match to TRBD1. The CDR3 is made up of 15 amino acids. CDR1 is LNHDA and CDR2 is SQIVND in the germline V gene (reference sequence). J gave up 7 bases and V 4 bases, and 6 bases lay outside the gene matches. The CDR3 is CASSRRDRGIGELFF. The part of the CDR3 DNA that was read is TGTGCCAGTAGTAGGCGGGACAGGGGAATCGGGGAG.

In regard to this clone: The read finishes 3 residues shy of the CDR3 end, and the germline J gene is used to complete it. The chain links TRBV11-2 to TRBJ2-1; possibly TRBD1 for D (5 bases). CDR1 SGHAT and CDR2 FQNNGV come from the germline V gene. The CDR3 sequence is 14 residues long. The V gene lost 5 bases and the J gene lost 5 bases, with 13 bases spanning the gap. CDR3 bases read: TGTGCCAGCAGCCCTTCTGGGGCCAACAATGAG. This codes for CASSPSGANNE. The whole CDR3 sequence reads CASSPSGANNEQFF.

Comment on this clone: The CDR3 is cut off 3 residues early in the read; its end comes from the germline J gene. This chain uses TRBV7-2 with TRBJ2-1, with 10 nucleotides matching TRBD2. With V trimmed by 7 bases and J by 4 bases, 7 bases remained unmatched. CDR1 and CDR2 (germline): SGHTA, FQGNSA. This CDR3 is 15 amino acids long. Incomplete CDR3 DNA: TGTGCCAGCACTGAATCGGGACTAGCGTACAATGAG. It is translated as CASTESGLAYNE. The full CDR3 sequence reads CASTESGLAYNEQFF.

Partial CDR3 DNA: TGTGCCAGCAGCCAAGCTAGCGGGGGGCCG. Translation gives CASSQASGGP. The CDR3 reads in full as CASSQASGGPLFF. This chain uses TRBV14 with TRBJ2-2; the match to TRBD2 covers 11 bases. Coverage ceases 3 residues before the CDR3 finishes, and the germline J gene fills in the end. The CDR3 is 13 residues long. Germline loops: CDR1 SGHDN, CDR2 FVKESK.

As for this clone: The DNA ends 3 residues before the CDR3 does, and the rest of the CDR3 is filled in from the germline J gene. This sequence joins TRBV7-6 and TRBJ1-1; D uncertain. This CDR3 has 13 amino acids. CDR1 SGHVS and CDR2 FNYEAQ come from the germline V gene. V shed 1 base and J shed 1 base, with 4 bases lying between them. The part of the CDR3 DNA that was read is TGTGCCAGCAGCTTAGGACAGAACACTGAA. It yields the protein CASSLGQNTE. In full, the CDR3 reads CASSLGQNTEAFF.